Below, 15 T cell receptor beta chains from the same sample are listed, as sequenced in a study of T cell changes during pregnancy in multiple sclerosis. TCRdb's copy holds only in-frame clones and misses some; the assay was immunoSEQ multiplex PCR. The sample lists tens of thousands of clones, 90% to 95% occurring once. The starting material was peripheral blood, obtained in the first trimester of pregnancy. Receptors were obtained from a female donor with multiple sclerosis, enrolled in a pregnancy study.

The count of this clone is one. Written as DNA, the CDR3 is TGTGCCAGCAGCGGACAGACTCCTAAAGCTTTCTTT. This translates into CASSGQTPKAFF. The chain links TRBV7-9 to TRBJ1-1; perhaps TRBD1 as D (6 bases). The CDR3 loop spans 12 amino acids. The germline gives CDR1 SEHNR, CDR2 FQNEAQ (reference sequence). Trimming stripped 5 bases from V and 9 bases from J, with 13 bases between.

In this sample, this clone turned up once. This chain links TRBV10-3 with TRBJ2-2; D possibly corresponds to TRBD1 (5 bases). Looked up from germline, CDR1 is ENHRY and CDR2 is SYGVKD. Trimming took 7 bases from V and 1 from J, leaving 10 bases between them. The CDR3 totals 14 residues. CDR3 DNA sequence: TGTGCCATCAAGGGGCAGGGGAACACCGGGGAGCTGTTTTTT. It specifies CAIKGQGNTGELFF.

The CDR3 nucleotides read TGTGCCAGCAGCCCGACCGGACAGAGATTGAACACTGAAGCTTTCTTT. This gives the protein CASSPTGQRLNTEAFF. The chain recombines TRBV9 with TRBJ1-1, with D possibly being TRBD1 (6 bases). Per germline, CDR1 SGDLS and CDR2 YYNGEE. Trimming cost V 4 bases and J 0 bases, with 16 bases left between them. This CDR3 contains 16 residues.

The chain is built from TRBV18 and TRBJ1-1; D may be TRBD1 (5 bases). CDR3 length equals 17 residues. Deletions cut 4 bases from V and 5 bases from J, with 23 bases between. Germline CDR1 and CDR2: KGHSH and LQKENI. The CDR3 spells CASSLGRARGGSTEAFF. The DNA for the CDR3 is TGTGCCAGCTCACTAGGGAGGGCACGGGGGGGATCAACTGAAGCTTTCTTT.

The rearrangement joins TRBV15 to TRBJ1-6, with TRBD1 identical over 10 bases. Looked up from germline, CDR1 is LNHNV and CDR2 is YYDKDF (reference sequence). The CDR3 sequence is 14 residues long. V shed 5 bases and J 9 bases; nucleotides not matched to a gene: 4. This CDR3 is CATSHRTGGSPLHF. CDR3 sequence (DNA): TGTGCCACCAGCCATAGGACAGGGGGTTCACCCCTCCACTTT.

The gene calls are TRBV5-8 and TRBJ2-2; TRBD1 matches 9 bases. The CDR3 has 17 amino acids. J lost 3 bases, V lost 1 base, and 7 bases had no gene match. CDR1 and CDR2 (germline): SGHTS, YDEGEE. Written as DNA, the CDR3 is TGTGCCAGCAGCTTGAGGTCCGGGACAGGGTACACCGGGGAGCTGTTTTTT. This translates into CASSLRSGTGYTGELFF.

The CDR3 protein is CASSPDRVATNEKLFF. Written as DNA, the CDR3 is TGTGCCAGCAGTCCGGACAGGGTTGCAACTAATGAAAAACTGTTTTTT. The chain carries TRBV2 and TRBJ1-4; TRBD1 aligns across 8 bases. This CDR3 comprises 16 residues. Germline V gene lookup returns CDR1 SNHLY and CDR2 FYNNEI. The V and J ends lost 5 bases and 0 bases, in that order; junction bases with no gene match: 5.

The chain has TRBV30 and TRBJ1-1; D is unresolved. Trimming stripped 2 bases from V and 3 bases from J, with 16 bases between. CDR3 length: 15 amino acids. CDR1 is GTSNPN, CDR2 SVGIG, per germline (reference sequence). The CDR3 DNA is TGTGCCTGGAGTAGAGTGGGGAGAGTAGACACTGAAGCTTTCTTT. Its protein is CAWSRVGRVDTEAFF.

The chain joins TRBV6-1 to TRBJ2-7; 8 positions agree with TRBD1. Germline V gives CDR1 MNHNS, CDR2 SASEGT. V lost 5 bases, J lost 5 bases, and 5 bases stayed unmatched. This CDR3 is 13 amino acids long. The CDR3, as DNA: TGTGCCAGCAGTCTTTACAGGGGGAACGAGCAGTACTTC. This sequence encodes CASSLYRGNEQYF.

The chain combines TRBV2 with TRBJ1-5; D may be TRBD1 (6 bases). There are 16 residues in the CDR3. Germline V CDR1 and CDR2: SNHLY, FYNNEI. Between the trimmed V and J ends, which lost 5 bases and 2 bases, there was a span of 16 bases. The CDR3 reads CASSKGDGPGNQPQHF. The CDR3 DNA is TGTGCCAGCAGTAAGGGGGACGGGCCGGGCAATCAGCCCCAGCATTTT.

The chain links TRBV9 to TRBJ1-2, with a possible D match to TRBD1 (6 bases). Germline V gene data show CDR1 as SGDLS and CDR2 as YYNGEE. The CDR3 contains 16 residues. V lost 0 bases and J 0 bases, leaving 12 bases between the germline ends. CDR3 DNA: TGTGCCAGCAGCGTAGGTTTGACAGGAGCTAACTATGGCTACACCTTC. Its protein product is CASSVGLTGANYGYTF.

The count of this clone is one. The chain combines TRBV7-9 with TRBJ2-3; TRBD2 matches 14 bases. The V gene's germline CDR1 is SEHNR and CDR2 FQNEAQ (reference sequence). The trim removed 5 bases at V and 3 bases at J, leaving 13 bases unmatched. There are 19 residues in the CDR3. CDR3 nucleotide sequence: TGTGCCAGCAGCCCACAACCCGGACTAGCGGGAGGCCCAACAGATACGCAGTATTTT. Translation gives CASSPQPGLAGGPTDTQYF.

The sample holds one count of this clone. The J gene is TRBJ1-2, the V gene TRBV6-1; 7 bases line up with TRBD1. Per the germline V gene, CDR1 is MNHNS and CDR2 is SASEGT. The CDR3 consists of 14 residues. The trim removed 7 bases at V and 4 bases at J, leaving 9 bases unmatched. In nucleotides, the CDR3 is TGTGCCAGCACCCCGGGACAGCGCCGCTATGGCTACACCTTC. As protein: CASTPGQRRYGYTF.

The CDR3 DNA sequence: TGTGCCAGCAGCGCTTGGACAGGGGAAGGATATGGCTACACCTTC. Its protein product is CASSAWTGEGYGYTF. The J gene is TRBJ1-2, the V gene TRBV9; TRBD1 aligns across 9 bases. The V and J ends lost 3 bases and 5 bases, in that order; junction bases with no gene match: 8. Germline V gene sequence: CDR1 SGDLS, CDR2 YYNGEE. The CDR3 is made up of 15 amino acids.

This chain joins TRBV7-2 and TRBJ2-7, with D possibly TRBD1 on 5 matching bases. CDR3 size: 16 residues. The germline gives CDR1 SGHTA, CDR2 FQGNSA. Trimming stripped 1 base from V and 4 bases from J, with 17 bases between. CDR3 residues: CASSLGQGREGYEQYF. DNA for the CDR3: TGTGCCAGCAGCTTAGGCCAGGGCAGGGAAGGGTACGAGCAGTACTTC.